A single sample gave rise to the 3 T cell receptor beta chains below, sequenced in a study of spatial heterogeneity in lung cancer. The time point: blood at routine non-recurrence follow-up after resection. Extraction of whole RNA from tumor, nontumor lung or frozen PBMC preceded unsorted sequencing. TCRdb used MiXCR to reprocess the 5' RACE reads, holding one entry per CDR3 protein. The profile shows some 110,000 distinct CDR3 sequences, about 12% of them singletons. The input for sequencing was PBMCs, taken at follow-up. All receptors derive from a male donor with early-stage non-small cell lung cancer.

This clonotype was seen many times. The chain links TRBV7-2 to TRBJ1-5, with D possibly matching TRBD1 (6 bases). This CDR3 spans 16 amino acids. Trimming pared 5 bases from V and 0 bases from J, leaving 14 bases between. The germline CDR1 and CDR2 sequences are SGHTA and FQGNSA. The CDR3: CASSRTRGGSNQPQHF. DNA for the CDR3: TGTGCCAGCAGCCGGACCAGGGGCGGTAGCAATCAGCCCCAGCATTTT.

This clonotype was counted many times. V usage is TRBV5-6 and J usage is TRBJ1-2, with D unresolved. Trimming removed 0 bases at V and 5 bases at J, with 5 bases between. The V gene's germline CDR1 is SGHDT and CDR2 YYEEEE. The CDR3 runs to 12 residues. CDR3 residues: CASSLARYGYTF. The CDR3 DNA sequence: TGTGCCAGCAGCTTGGCCCGATATGGCTACACCTTC.

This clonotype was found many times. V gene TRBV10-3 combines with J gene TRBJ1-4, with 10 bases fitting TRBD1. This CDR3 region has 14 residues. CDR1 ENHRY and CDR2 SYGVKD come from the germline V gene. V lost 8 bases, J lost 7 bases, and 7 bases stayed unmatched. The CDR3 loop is CAIGDRGLGEKLFF. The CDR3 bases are TGTGCCATCGGAGACAGGGGGCTTGGTGAAAAACTGTTTTTT.